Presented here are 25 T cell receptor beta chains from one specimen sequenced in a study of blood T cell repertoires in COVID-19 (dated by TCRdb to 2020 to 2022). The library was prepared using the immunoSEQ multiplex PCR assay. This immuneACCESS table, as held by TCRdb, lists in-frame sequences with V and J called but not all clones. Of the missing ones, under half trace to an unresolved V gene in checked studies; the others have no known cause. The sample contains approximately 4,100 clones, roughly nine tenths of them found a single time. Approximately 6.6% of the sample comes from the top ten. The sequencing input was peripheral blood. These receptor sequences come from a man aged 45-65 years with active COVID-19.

The DNA of the CDR3 is TGTGCCAGCAGCCCCGTCACAGATACGCAGTATTTT. This codes for CASSPVTDTQYF. The J gene is TRBJ2-3, the V gene TRBV7-3; D uncertain. V lost 5 bases and J 2 bases, leaving 5 bases between the germline ends. Germline V gives CDR1 SGHTA, CDR2 FQGTGA. The CDR3 sequence is 12 residues long.

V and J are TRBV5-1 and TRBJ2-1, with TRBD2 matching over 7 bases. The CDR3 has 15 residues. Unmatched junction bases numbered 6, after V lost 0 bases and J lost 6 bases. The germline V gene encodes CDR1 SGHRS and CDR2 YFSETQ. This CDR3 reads CASSLGLAGVNEQFF. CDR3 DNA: TGCGCCAGCAGCTTGGGCTTGGCGGGAGTCAATGAGCAGTTCTTC.

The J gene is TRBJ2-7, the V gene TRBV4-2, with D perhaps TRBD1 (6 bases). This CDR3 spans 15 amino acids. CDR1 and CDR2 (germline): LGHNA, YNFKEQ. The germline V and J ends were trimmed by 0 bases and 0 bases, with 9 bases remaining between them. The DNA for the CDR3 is TGTGCCAGCAGCCAAGAGACAGGCGACTCCTACGAGCAGTACTTC. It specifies CASSQETGDSYEQYF.

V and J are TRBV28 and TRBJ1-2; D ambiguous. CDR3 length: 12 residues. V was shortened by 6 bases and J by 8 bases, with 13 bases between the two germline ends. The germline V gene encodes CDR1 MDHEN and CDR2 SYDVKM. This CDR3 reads CASSLLQVGYTF. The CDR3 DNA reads TGTGCCAGCAGCCTACTCCAGGTCGGCTACACCTTC.

DNA of the CDR3: TGCGCCAGCAGCCATGCCGGGACAGGGGATTCACCCCTCCACTTT. The encoded protein is CASSHAGTGDSPLHF. V gene TRBV4-3 combines with J gene TRBJ1-6, with TRBD1 identical over 10 bases. Trimming took 3 bases from V and 8 from J; bases not matched to a gene: 4. The length of the CDR3 is 15 residues. Germline loops: CDR1 LGHNA, CDR2 YSLEER.

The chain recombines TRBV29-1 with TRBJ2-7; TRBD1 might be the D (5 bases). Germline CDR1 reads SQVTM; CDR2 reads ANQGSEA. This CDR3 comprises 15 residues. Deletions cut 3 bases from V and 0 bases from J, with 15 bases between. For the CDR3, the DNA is TGCAGCGTTGACCTTGGAGCCGACAGCTCCTACGAGCAGTACTTC. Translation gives CSVDLGADSSYEQYF.

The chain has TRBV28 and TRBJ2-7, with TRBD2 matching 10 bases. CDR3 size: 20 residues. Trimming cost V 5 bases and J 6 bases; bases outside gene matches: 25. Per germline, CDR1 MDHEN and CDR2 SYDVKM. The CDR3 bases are TGTGCCAGCAGTACCCTCAAATTGGGGGGTCTAGCGGGAGATCGGGCCGAGCAGTACTTC. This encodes CASSTLKLGGLAGDRAEQYF.

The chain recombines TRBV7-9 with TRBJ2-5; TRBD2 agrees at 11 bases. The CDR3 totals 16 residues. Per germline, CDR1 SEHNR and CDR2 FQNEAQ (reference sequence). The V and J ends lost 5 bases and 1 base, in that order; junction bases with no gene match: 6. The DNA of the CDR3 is TGTGCCAGCAGCACGGGACTAGCGGCAGTCCAAGAGACCCAGTACTTC. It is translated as CASSTGLAAVQETQYF.

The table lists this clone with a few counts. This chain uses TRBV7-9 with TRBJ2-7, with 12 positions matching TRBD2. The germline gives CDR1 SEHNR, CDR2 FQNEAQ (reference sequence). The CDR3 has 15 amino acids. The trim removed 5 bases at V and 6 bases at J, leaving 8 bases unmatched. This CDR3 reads CASSPSGRANPEQYF. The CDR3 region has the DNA TGTGCCAGCAGCCCTAGCGGGAGGGCCAACCCCGAGCAGTACTTC.

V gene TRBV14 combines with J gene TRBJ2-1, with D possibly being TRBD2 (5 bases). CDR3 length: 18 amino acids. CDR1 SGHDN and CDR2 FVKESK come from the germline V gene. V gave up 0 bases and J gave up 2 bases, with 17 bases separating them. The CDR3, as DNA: TGTGCCAGCAGCCAAGAAGGAGGCTACGAAAGGGCCTACAATGAGCAGTTCTTC. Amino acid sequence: CASSQEGGYERAYNEQFF. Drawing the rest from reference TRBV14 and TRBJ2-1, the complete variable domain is EAGVTQFPSHSVIEKGQTVTLRCDPISGHDNLYWYRRVMGKEIKFLLHFVKESKQDESGMPNNRFLAERTGGTYSTLKVQPAELEDSGVYFCASSQEGGYERAYNEQFFGPGTRLTVL.

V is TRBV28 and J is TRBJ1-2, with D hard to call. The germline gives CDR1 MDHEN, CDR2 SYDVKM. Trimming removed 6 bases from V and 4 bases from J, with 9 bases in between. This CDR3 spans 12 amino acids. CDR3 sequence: CASRLDFYGYTF. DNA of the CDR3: TGTGCCAGCAGACTCGACTTCTATGGCTACACCTTC.

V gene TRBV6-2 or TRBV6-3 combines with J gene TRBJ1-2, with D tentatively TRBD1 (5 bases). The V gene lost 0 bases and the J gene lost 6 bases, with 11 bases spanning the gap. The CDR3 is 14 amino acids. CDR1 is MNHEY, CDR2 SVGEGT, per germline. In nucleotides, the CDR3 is TGTGCCAGCAGTTACTCGCAGGGATCTAATGGCTACACCTTC. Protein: CASSYSQGSNGYTF.

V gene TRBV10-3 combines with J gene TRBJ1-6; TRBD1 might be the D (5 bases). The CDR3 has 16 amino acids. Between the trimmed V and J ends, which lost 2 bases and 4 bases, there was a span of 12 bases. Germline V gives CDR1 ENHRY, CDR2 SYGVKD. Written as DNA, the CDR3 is TGTGCCATCAGTGAGCCGGCGGGGCTGTATAATTCACCCCTCCACTTT. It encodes CAISEPAGLYNSPLHF.

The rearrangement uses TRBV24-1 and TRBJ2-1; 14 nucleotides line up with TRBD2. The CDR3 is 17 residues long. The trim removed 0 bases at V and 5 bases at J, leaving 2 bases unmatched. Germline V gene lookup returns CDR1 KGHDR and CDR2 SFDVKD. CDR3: CATSDLGGLAGDNEQFF. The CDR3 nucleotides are TGTGCCACCAGTGATTTGGGGGGACTAGCGGGGGACAATGAGCAGTTCTTC.

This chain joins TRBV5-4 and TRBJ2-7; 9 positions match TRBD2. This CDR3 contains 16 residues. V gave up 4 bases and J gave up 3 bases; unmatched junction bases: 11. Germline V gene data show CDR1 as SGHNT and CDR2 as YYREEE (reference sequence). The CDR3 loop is CASSPGLAGTRYEQYF. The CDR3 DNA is TGTGCCAGCAGCCCAGGGCTAGCGGGAACCCGCTACGAGCAGTACTTC.

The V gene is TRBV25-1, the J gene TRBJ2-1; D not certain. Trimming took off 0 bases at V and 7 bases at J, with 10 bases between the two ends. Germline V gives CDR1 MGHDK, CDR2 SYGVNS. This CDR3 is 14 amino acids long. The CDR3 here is CASSEYTRFNEQFF. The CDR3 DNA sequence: TGTGCCAGCAGTGAATATACGAGGTTTAATGAGCAGTTCTTC.

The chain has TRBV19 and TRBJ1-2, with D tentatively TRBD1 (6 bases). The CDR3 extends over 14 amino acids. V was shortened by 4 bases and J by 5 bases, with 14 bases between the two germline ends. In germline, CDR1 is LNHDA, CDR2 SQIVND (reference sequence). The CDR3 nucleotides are TGTGCCAGTAGTACACAGGGAATTTCATATGGCTACACCTTC. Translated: CASSTQGISYGYTF.

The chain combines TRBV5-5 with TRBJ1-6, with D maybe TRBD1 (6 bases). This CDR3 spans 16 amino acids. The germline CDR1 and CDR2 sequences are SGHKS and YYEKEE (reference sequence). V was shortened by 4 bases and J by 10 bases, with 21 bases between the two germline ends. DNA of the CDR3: TGTGCCAGCAGCCCGTTGGTACAGGGTAAACCCTCACCCCTCCACTTT. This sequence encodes CASSPLVQGKPSPLHF.

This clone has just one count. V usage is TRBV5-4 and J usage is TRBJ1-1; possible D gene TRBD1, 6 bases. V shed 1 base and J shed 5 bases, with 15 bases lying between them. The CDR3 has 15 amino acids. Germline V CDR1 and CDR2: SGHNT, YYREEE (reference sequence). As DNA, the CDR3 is TGTGCCAGCAGCTTGCACGGACAGCCGGGAACTGAAGCTTTCTTT. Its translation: CASSLHGQPGTEAFF.

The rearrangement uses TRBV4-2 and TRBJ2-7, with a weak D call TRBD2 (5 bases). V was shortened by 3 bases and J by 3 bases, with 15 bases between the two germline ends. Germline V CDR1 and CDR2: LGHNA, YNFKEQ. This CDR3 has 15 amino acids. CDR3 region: CASSQGSGIFYEQYF. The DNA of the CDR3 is TGTGCCAGCAGCCAGGGATCGGGGATCTTCTACGAGCAGTACTTC.

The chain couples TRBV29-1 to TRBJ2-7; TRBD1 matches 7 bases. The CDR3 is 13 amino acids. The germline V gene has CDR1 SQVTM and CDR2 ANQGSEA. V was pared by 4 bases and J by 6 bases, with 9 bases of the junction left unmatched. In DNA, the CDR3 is TGCAGCGTTGGTGACAGGGAGTCGAGCGAGCAGTACTTC. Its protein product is CSVGDRESSEQYF.

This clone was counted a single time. The CDR3, as DNA: TGTGCCAGCAGAATGGACAGTAACTATGGCTACACCTTC. Protein: CASRMDSNYGYTF. V gene TRBV28 combines with J gene TRBJ1-2; D perhaps matches TRBD1 (6 bases). The germline CDR1 and CDR2 sequences are MDHEN and SYDVKM. Between the trimmed V and J ends, which lost 6 bases and 1 base, there was a span of 9 bases. CDR3 length equals 13 residues.

This CDR3 reads CASSYSQFQETQYF. The CDR3 DNA is TGTGCCAGCAGTTACTCCCAGTTTCAAGAGACCCAGTACTTC. This chain links TRBV6-2 or TRBV6-3 with TRBJ2-5; D call uncertain. V gave up 0 bases and J gave up 2 bases, with 7 bases separating them. The germline V gene encodes CDR1 MNHEY and CDR2 SVGEGT. CDR3 length: 14 amino acids.

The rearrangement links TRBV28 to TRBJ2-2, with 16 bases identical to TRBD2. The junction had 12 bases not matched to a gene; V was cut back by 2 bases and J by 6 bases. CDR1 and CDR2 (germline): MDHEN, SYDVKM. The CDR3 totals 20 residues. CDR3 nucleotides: TGTGCCAGCAGTTTACTGGGACTAGCGGGAGGGGGGAATCGGGCCGGGGAGCTGTTTTTT. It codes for CASSLLGLAGGGNRAGELFF.

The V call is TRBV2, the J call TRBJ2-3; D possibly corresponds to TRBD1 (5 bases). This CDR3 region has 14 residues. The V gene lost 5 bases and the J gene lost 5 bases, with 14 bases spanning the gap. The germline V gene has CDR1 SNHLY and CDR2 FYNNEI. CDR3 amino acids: CASSNQGSLDTQYF. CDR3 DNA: TGTGCCAGCAGTAACCAGGGATCACTAGATACGCAGTATTTT.